The clone carrying this TCR beta chain came up many times. This record comes from a study of shared clonotypes between healthy human individuals. TCRdb's copy holds only in-frame clones and misses some; the assay was immunoSEQ multiplex PCR. The sample lists 650,000 to 800,000 clones, 55% to 75% occurring once. This CDR3 is 15 amino acids long. Per the germline V gene, CDR1 is MDHEN and CDR2 is SYDVKM. J was trimmed by 2 bases and V by 4 bases; bases with no gene match: 7. Source material: memory CD4+ T cells sorted from blood. The subset here: CD45RA-negative fraction. The J gene is TRBJ2-5, the V gene TRBV28; the match to TRBD2 covers 7 bases. The clonotype was recovered from a woman under 40 in good health. In nucleotides, the CDR3 is TGTGCCAGCAGTTACTACGGGAGGTCACAAGAGACCCAGTACTTC. This gives the protein CASSYYGRSQETQYF.